This paragraph covers one TCR beta chain sequence. The antigen this receptor binds is unknown. The record has no base qualities; no much larger clone is one base away. V was cut back by 0 bases and J by 2 bases, leaving a gap of 12 bases between them. The CDR3, from cysteine to phenylalanine, totals 15 residues. The sequence is cut down to CDR3 DNA, 45 bases in frame from base 1. Sequences SGHRS (CDR1) and YFSETQ (CDR2) are obtained from the germline V gene. TCRbeta CDR3 regions were amplified from genomic DNA using the immunoSEQ Assay, a bias-controlled multiplex PCR. The paper's data handling went like this. The number of nucleated cells in each sample was estimated by amplification of reference gene primers within the assay. To quantify the absolute abundance of each unique TCRbeta CDR3 rearrangement, sequence reads were collapsed and filtered. For each sample, productive Simpson clonality was calculated as the square root of Simpson's diversity index across productive rearrangements. TCRdb holds this immuneACCESS table with in-frame rearrangements only. Some clones are missing; in checked studies, unresolved V genes explain under half, and the rest has no known cause. V and J calls and clone size follow that table, whereas D and trimming were derived from the DNA. This sample comprises approximately 490,000 clones, 75% to 90% of them detected only once. The biggest ten clones account for approximately 0.7% of the sample.

These data originate in a study of blood T cell repertoires in COVID-19 (dated by TCRdb to 2018 to 2020). In terms of the full investigation: Samples covering the acute and convalescent phases of COVID-19 were provided by collaborators in the United States, Italy and Spain. The samples were drawn from two sources: the first 160 participants of the ongoing ImmuneRACE study, and 1,200 or so subjects contributed by 6 global collaborators. A de-identified subject ID, COVID-19 status, age in years and sex were almost always included in the sample metadata. A freely available public database, intended as a resource for researchers studying the immune response to SARS-CoV-2, is where the repertoires were released. Where available, HLA class I and class II types were obtained from metadata supplied by the sample provider rather than from assay-based typing. The material from the prospective study consisted of cDNA or gDNA derived from T cells, B-cell-depleted T cells, or PBMCs. Subjects who had been exposed to COVID-19, were actively infected with it, or had recovered from it provided the deeply sampled blood TCRbeta repertoires that made up the dataset.

Participants in the prospective study were enrolled through a virtual design, were aged about 18 to 100 years, and lived in about 25 United States geographic areas. In the prospective study, cohorts were assigned on the basis of participant-reported clinical history obtained from a screening survey and a study questionnaire. Recovered participants in ImmuneRACE Cohort 3 were defined by two consecutive negative NP/OP PCR tests, clearance by a healthcare professional, or resolution of symptoms. In the prospective study, whole blood, serum and a nasopharyngeal or oropharyngeal swab were collected from each participant by mobile phlebotomists. Additional blood draws and questionnaires over an approximately 2-month period could optionally be provided by prospective study participants. Prospective study blood samples were shipped either frozen or at room temperature before DNA extraction. The paper as a whole reports these results and caveats: The amount of clinical and demographic metadata varied by source and participant and was provided uncurated.

The sequence links TRBV5-1 to TRBJ2-7; the D segment could be TRBD2, given 5 matching bases. The specimen sequenced was PBMCs or T cells enriched from blood (not recorded which). This TCR derives from a woman under 30 who had recovered from COVID-19. The CDR3 protein sequence reads: CASSLEPDYAYEQYF. The DNA sequence is as follows: TGCGCCAGCAGCTTGGAGCCAGACTATGCCTACGAGCAGTACTTC.